One and the same sample provided the 17 T cell receptor beta chains below, sequenced in a study of T cells in Graves' hyperthyroidism and ophthalmopathy. The investigators amplified TCR beta CDR3 regions from RNA transcripts. Initially, a first-round RT-PCR of the TCR CDR3 employed the HTBI primer set. TCRdb reprocessed the multiplex PCR reads via MiXCR and lists one record per CDR3 protein. The sample contains hundreds of thousands of distinct CDR3 sequences, roughly a sixth of which appear only once. The sequenced sample was blood. These receptors were collected from a woman aged 18 to 35 with Graves' ophthalmopathy.

Notes on this clonotype: This may be a read error, as it is one base from a much larger clone. The chain recombines TRBV6-1 with TRBJ1-1; 8 bases are shared with TRBD1. Germline V gene data show CDR1 as MNHNS and CDR2 as SASEGT. The CDR3 covers 12 residues. The CDR3 loop reads CAGSHRGTEAFF. Written as DNA, the CDR3 is TGTGCCGGCAGCCACAGGGGGACTGAAGCTTTCTTT.

This clonotype showed up many times. The V and J genes are TRBV5-1 and TRBJ1-1; D perhaps matches TRBD1 (6 bases). This CDR3 has 16 amino acids. Per germline, CDR1 SGHRS and CDR2 YFSETQ. Between the trimmed V and J ends, which lost 4 bases and 0 bases, there was a span of 16 bases. The CDR3 nucleotides are TGCGCCAGCAGCATGACGGGACAAGGGATGAACACTGAAGCTTTCTTT. Its protein is CASSMTGQGMNTEAFF. Variable domain in full (rest from reference TRBV5-1 and TRBJ1-1): KAGVTQTPRYLIKTRGQQVTLSCSPISGHRSVSWYQQTPGQGLQFLFEYFSETQRNKGNFPGRFSGRQFSNSRSEMNVSTLELGDSALYLCASSMTGQGMNTEAFFGQGTRLTVV.

This clonotype occurred many times. V usage is TRBV10-2 and J usage is TRBJ2-3; TRBD1 agrees at 7 bases. Unmatched junction bases numbered 6, after V lost 6 bases and J lost 0 bases. The CDR3 has 15 amino acids. The germline gives CDR1 WSHSY, CDR2 SAAADI. The CDR3 spells CASSDRATSTDTQYF. In nucleotides, the CDR3 is TGCGCCAGCAGCGACAGGGCCACTAGCACAGATACGCAGTATTTT.

There are many counts of this clonotype. J is TRBJ1-1 and V is TRBV9; D is unclear. Deletions cut 2 bases from V and 1 base from J, with 9 bases between. Germline-derived CDR1 and CDR2 are SGDLS and YYNGEE. There are 14 residues in the CDR3. The CDR3, as DNA: TGTGCCAGCAGCGTGAGACACGAGAACACTGAAGCTTTCTTT. Encoded protein: CASSVRHENTEAFF.

This clonotype has ten or more counts. The chain is built from TRBV5-1 and TRBJ1-1, with D possibly matching TRBD1 (5 bases). V was pared by 5 bases and J by 1 base, with 15 bases between. This CDR3 region has 15 residues. Germline loops: CDR1 SGHRS, CDR2 YFSETQ. This chain's CDR3 is CASRVMGQGNTEAFF. Written as DNA, the CDR3 is TGCGCCAGCAGGGTGATGGGCCAGGGGAACACTGAAGCTTTCTTT.

This clonotype has ten or more counts. V and J are TRBV5-1 and TRBJ1-5; D is unresolved. V gave up 4 bases and J gave up 6 bases, with 14 bases separating them. This CDR3 spans 14 amino acids. Germline CDR1 SGHRS, CDR2 YFSETQ. CDR3 region: CASSPTDMSQPQHF. As DNA, the CDR3 is TGCGCCAGCAGCCCTACCGACATGTCTCAGCCCCAGCATTTT.

This clonotype was observed many times. The rearrangement uses TRBV7-2 and TRBJ1-4; D is unclear. The germline CDR1 and CDR2 sequences are SGHTA and FQGNSA. V shed 1 base and J shed 4 bases, with 7 bases lying between them. CDR3 length: 14 amino acids. CDR3 sequence: CASSLGRSNEKLFF. DNA for the CDR3: TGTGCCAGCAGCTTAGGACGGAGTAATGAAAAACTGTTTTTT.

This sequence joins TRBV11-1 and TRBJ1-2, with D unresolved. This CDR3 contains 15 residues. The germline V gene has CDR1 SGHAT and CDR2 FQDESV (reference sequence). The V end was cut by 5 bases, the J end by 0 bases, with 13 bases between. CDR3 protein: CASSPGRGANYGYTF. The CDR3 DNA follows: TGTGCCAGCAGCCCAGGACGGGGAGCTAACTATGGCTACACCTTC.

V gene TRBV11-2 combines with J gene TRBJ2-3; possibly TRBD1 for D (5 bases). The V gene's germline CDR1 is SGHAT and CDR2 FQNNGV. The V and J ends lost 4 bases and 4 bases respectively, with 18 bases between them. This CDR3 is built from 16 residues. CDR3 protein: CASSSLDEETADTQYF. In nucleotides, the CDR3 is TGTGCCAGCAGCTCTCTCGACGAGGAGACAGCAGATACGCAGTATTTT.

This clonotype was seen a few times. The chain carries TRBV20-1 and TRBJ2-2, with 10 bases matching TRBD1. The germline V gene has CDR1 DFQATT and CDR2 SNEGSKA (reference sequence). The CDR3 contains 16 residues. The trim removed 2 bases at V and 3 bases at J, leaving 6 bases unmatched. CDR3 protein: CSARSGQGVYTGELFF. The DNA of the CDR3 is TGCAGTGCTAGATCCGGACAGGGGGTTTACACCGGGGAGCTGTTTTTT.

The table lists this clonotype with many counts. V and J are TRBV27 and TRBJ1-1; weak D call: TRBD1 (5 bases). Trimming pared 5 bases from V and 4 bases from J, leaving 20 bases between. This CDR3 has 16 residues. CDR1 is MNHEY and CDR2 is SMNVEV in the germline V gene (reference sequence). CDR3 in amino acids: CASSGPSREVGTEAFF. The CDR3 DNA follows: TGTGCCAGCAGTGGACCGAGCAGGGAAGTTGGCACTGAAGCTTTCTTT.

This clonotype showed up many times. The chain has TRBV12-3 or TRBV12-4 and TRBJ1-2; perhaps TRBD1 as D (5 bases). The CDR3 is 14 residues long. V lost 0 bases and J 7 bases, leaving 12 bases between the germline ends. CDR3 in amino acids: CASSLAGHRPGYTF. CDR3 sequence (DNA): TGTGCCAGCAGTTTAGCGGGGCACAGGCCTGGCTACACCTTC.

Many counts were recorded for this clonotype. This chain links TRBV27 with TRBJ2-1, with 8 bases that match TRBD2. The CDR3 consists of 16 residues. Trimming removed 5 bases from V and 7 bases from J; junction bases left unmatched: 13. Germline V gene lookup returns CDR1 MNHEY and CDR2 SMNVEV (reference sequence). For the CDR3, the DNA is TGTGCCAGCAGTAATAGATTCGGGGGGGCTTGGAATGAGCAGTTCTTC. Translated: CASSNRFGGAWNEQFF.

This chain links TRBV20-1 with TRBJ1-1; D is undetermined. Between the trimmed V and J ends, which lost 0 bases and 0 bases, there was a span of 20 bases. This CDR3 contains 18 residues. Germline loops: CDR1 DFQATT, CDR2 SNEGSKA (reference sequence). The CDR3 sequence is CSARDPSAGTNMNTEAFF. Here the CDR3 DNA reads TGCAGTGCTAGAGATCCATCGGCAGGTACGAACATGAACACTGAAGCTTTCTTT.

The chain is built from TRBV12-3 or TRBV12-4 and TRBJ2-7; 10 bases align to TRBD1. This CDR3 has 17 amino acids. V lost 3 bases and J lost 3; bases outside the gene matches: 11. The CDR3 DNA reads TGTGCCAGCAGTTTCTCCGGGCGACGGACAGGGGGCTACGAGCAGTACTTC. Its translation: CASSFSGRRTGGYEQYF.

This clonotype was detected many times. V and J are TRBV6-2 or TRBV6-3 and TRBJ2-2; 12 bases match TRBD2. CDR3 length: 15 amino acids. Germline loops: CDR1 MNHEY, CDR2 SVGEGT. With 5 bases clipped from V and 7 bases from J, the junction kept 5 bases outside the gene matches. CDR3 sequence (DNA): TGTGCCAGCAGTCTGACTAGCGGGAGATACGGGGAGCTGTTTTTT. It translates to CASSLTSGRYGELFF.

This clonotype was counted ten times or more. This chain joins TRBV5-1 and TRBJ1-5, with TRBD1 matching over 9 bases. J was trimmed by 2 bases and V by 8 bases; bases with no gene match: 23. CDR3 length equals 20 residues. Looked up from germline, CDR1 is SGHRS and CDR2 is YFSETQ. CDR3 in amino acids: CARKALLLQGAQDGNQPQHF. CDR3 coding DNA: TGCGCCAGAAAAGCGCTCCTACTACAGGGGGCGCAGGATGGCAATCAGCCCCAGCATTTT.